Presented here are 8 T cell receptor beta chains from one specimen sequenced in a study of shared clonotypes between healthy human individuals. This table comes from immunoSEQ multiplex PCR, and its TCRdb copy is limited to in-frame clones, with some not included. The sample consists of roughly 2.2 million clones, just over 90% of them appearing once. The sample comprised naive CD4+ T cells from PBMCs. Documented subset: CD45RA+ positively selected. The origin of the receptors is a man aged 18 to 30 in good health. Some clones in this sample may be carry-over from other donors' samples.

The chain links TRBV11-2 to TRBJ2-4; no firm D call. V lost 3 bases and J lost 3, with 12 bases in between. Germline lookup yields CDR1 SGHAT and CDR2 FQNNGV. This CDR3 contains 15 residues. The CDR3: CASSLVWVNKNIQYF. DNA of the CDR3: TGTGCCAGCAGCTTGGTTTGGGTGAACAAAAACATTCAGTACTTC.

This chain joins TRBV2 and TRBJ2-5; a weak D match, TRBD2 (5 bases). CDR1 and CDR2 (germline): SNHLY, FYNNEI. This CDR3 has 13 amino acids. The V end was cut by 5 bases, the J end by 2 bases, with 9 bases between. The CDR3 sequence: CASSIIAQETQYF. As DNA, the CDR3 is TGTGCCAGCAGTATTATAGCGCAAGAGACCCAGTACTTC.

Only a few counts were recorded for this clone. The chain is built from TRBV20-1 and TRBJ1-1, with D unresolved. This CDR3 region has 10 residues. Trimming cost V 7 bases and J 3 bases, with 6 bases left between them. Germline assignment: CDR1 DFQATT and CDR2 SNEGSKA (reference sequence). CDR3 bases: TGCAGTGTAAGTCACACTGAAGCTTTCTTT. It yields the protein CSVSHTEAFF.

The CDR3 region is CASTRPGDTQYF. The CDR3 region has the DNA TGTGCCAGCACCCGACCGGGAGATACGCAGTATTTT. The chain has TRBV6-5 and TRBJ2-3; D is uncertain. Germline V gene data show CDR1 as MNHEY and CDR2 as SVGAGI. This CDR3 comprises 12 residues. V was pared by 7 bases and J by 5 bases, with 10 bases between.

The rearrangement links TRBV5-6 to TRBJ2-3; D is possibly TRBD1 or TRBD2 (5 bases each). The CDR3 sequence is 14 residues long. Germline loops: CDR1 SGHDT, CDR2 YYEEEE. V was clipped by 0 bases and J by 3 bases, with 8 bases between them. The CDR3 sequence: CASSLGEGTDTQYF. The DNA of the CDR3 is TGTGCCAGCAGCTTGGGAGAGGGGACAGATACGCAGTATTTT.

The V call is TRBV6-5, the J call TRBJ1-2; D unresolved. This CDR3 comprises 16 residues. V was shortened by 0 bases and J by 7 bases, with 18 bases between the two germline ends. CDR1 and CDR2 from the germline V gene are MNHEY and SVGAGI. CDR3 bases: TGTGCCAGCAGTTACTCCGCCTCGTGGCGGGTAAGTGGCTACACCTTC. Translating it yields CASSYSASWRVSGYTF.

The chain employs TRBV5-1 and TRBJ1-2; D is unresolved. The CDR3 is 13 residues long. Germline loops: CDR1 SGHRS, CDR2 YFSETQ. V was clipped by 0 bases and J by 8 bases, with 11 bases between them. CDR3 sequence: CASSLEPLGGYTF. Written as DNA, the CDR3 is TGCGCCAGCAGCTTGGAACCTCTCGGAGGCTACACCTTC.

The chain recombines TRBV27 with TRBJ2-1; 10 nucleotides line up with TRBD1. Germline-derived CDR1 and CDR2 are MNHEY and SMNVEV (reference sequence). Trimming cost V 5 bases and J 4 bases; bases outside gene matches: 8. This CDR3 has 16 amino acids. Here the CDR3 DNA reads TGTGCCAGCAGTCGCCTCCCGGGACAGGGGTACAATGAGCAGTTCTTC. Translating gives CASSRLPGQGYNEQFF.